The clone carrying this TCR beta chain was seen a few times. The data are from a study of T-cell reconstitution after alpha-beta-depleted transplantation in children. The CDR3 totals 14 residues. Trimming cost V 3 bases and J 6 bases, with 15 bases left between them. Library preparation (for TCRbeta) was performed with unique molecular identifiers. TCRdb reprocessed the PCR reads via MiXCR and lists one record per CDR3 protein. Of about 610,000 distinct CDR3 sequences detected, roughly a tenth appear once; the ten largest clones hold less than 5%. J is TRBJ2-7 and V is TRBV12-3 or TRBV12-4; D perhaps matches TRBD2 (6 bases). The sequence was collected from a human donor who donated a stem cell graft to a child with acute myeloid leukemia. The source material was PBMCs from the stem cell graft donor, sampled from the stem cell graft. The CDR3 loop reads CASSFQGGVGEQYF. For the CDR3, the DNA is TGTGCCAGCAGTTTCCAGGGAGGAGTGGGCGAGCAGTACTTC.